These 2 T cell receptor beta chains share one sample of origin, sequenced in a study of cytomegalovirus exposure and HLA in healthy donors. Method: immunoSEQ multiplex PCR; TCRdb's copy keeps in-frame clones and lacks some. The table has 120,000 to 150,000 clones, about 87% seen once. Material for sequencing was PBMCs. These receptors all stem from a young man in good health and CMV-seropositive.

The V call is TRBV5-1, the J call TRBJ2-7, with 8 bases lining up with TRBD1. The CDR3 is made up of 13 amino acids. CDR1 and CDR2 from the germline V gene are SGHRS and YFSETQ. The V gene end was trimmed by 5 bases and the J gene end by 0 bases; junction bases not matched to a gene: 1. In DNA form, the CDR3 reads TGCGCCAGCAGGGGGACAGGCTCCTACGAGCAGTACTTC. Its translation is CASRGTGSYEQYF. The full variable domain, rest sourced from reference TRBV5-1 and TRBJ2-7, is KAGVTQTPRYLIKTRGQQVTLSCSPISGHRSVSWYQQTPGQGLQFLFEYFSETQRNKGNFPGRFSGRQFSNSRSEMNVSTLELGDSALYLCASRGTGSYEQYFGPGTRLTVT.

This rearrangement joins TRBV5-1 to TRBJ2-2; TRBD1 matches 10 bases. Germline V gene lookup returns CDR1 SGHRS and CDR2 YFSETQ. The CDR3 length is 16 residues. V lost 5 bases, J lost 6 bases, and 10 bases stayed unmatched. The CDR3 protein is CASRIRTGGVSGELFF. The CDR3, as DNA: TGCGCCAGCAGAATCAGGACAGGGGGTGTCTCCGGGGAGCTGTTTTTT.